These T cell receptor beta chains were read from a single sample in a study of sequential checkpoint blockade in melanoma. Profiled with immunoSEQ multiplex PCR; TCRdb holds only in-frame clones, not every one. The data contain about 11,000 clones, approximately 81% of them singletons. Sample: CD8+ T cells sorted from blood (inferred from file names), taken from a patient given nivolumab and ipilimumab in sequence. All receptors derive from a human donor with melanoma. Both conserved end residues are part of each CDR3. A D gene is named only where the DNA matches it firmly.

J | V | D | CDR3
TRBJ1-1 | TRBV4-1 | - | CASSQTVNTEAFF
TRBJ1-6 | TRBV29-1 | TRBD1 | CSAATGGDSPLHF
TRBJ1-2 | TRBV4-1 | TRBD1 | CASSLIPYEQGARGYTF
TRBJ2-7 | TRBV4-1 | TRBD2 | CASSQVGTNSYEQYF
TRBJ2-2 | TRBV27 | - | CASSSQVLNTGELFF
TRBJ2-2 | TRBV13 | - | CASSARGPNTGELFF
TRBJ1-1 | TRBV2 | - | CASSDRGHTEAFF
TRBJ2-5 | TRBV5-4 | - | CASSLTRQETQYF
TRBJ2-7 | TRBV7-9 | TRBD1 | CASSLGTGAAYEQYF
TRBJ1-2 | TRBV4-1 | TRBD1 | CASSLRQGSPFEGYTF
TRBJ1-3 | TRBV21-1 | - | CASSKPVLTGNTIYF
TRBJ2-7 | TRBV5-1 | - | CASREGTTSYEQYF
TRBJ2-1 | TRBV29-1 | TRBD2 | CSVEGLAGNYNEQFF
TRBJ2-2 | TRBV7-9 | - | CASEEFTGELFF
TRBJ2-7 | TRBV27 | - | CASSPGVNYKQYF
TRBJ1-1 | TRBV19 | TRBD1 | CASSTAGTANTEAFF
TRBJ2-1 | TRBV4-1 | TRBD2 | CASSLGTSGIYNEQFF
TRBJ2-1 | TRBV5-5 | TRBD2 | CASSPAGDNNEQFF
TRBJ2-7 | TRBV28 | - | CASSWSLEQYF
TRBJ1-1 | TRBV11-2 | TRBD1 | CASSYRGLEAFF
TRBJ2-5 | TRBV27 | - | CASRGSGSGETQYF
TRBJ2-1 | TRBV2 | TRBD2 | CASSVGLGGTSRDEQFF
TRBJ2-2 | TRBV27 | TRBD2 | CASSWASGAGGELFF
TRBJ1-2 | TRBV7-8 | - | CASSLKGQQASYGYTF
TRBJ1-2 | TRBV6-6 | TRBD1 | CASRTGDGYTF
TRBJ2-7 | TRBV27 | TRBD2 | CASSSPSLLAGATYEQYF
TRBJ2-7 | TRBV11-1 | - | CASSLGQGTLYEQYF